One and the same sample provided the 25 T cell receptor beta chains below, sequenced in a study of blood T cells in healthy people across ages (dated by TCRdb to between 2015 and 2016). The method behind the library was 5' RACE. TCRdb lists the instrument as Illumina HiSeq 2500. A second PCR of about 6 to 11 cycles was run with a J-beta primer mix and a sample-barcoded 5' primer. The public reads were quality trimmed at Q25 with fastp and then assembled into clones with MiXCR by TCRdb, keeping productive beta chains. CDR3 protein duplicates are merged, each entry listing the most common genes and DNA. This sample comprises about 1,600,000 distinct CDR3 sequences, about 43% of them detected only once. The ten largest make up 7.9% of the sample. The sample taken for sequencing was blood. The receptors were sampled from a woman younger than 30 in good health.

The chain carries TRBV20-1 and TRBJ1-2; 8 bases align to TRBD1. The CDR3 runs to 15 residues. Germline V gene data show CDR1 as DFQATT and CDR2 as SNEGSKA (reference sequence). V shed 3 bases and J 3 bases; nucleotides not matched to a gene: 9. The CDR3 sequence: CSASSAATGDYGYTF. The CDR3 DNA reads TGCAGTGCTAGCTCAGCCGCGACAGGGGACTATGGCTACACCTTC.

The rearrangement uses TRBV20-1 and TRBJ1-5, with D hard to call. The CDR3 sequence is 15 residues long. The germline V gene encodes CDR1 DFQATT and CDR2 SNEGSKA (reference sequence). With 0 bases removed from V and 0 bases from J, the gap between germline ends came to 9 bases. CDR3 sequence reads: CSARDAQTSNQPQHF. CDR3 sequence (DNA): TGCAGTGCTAGAGATGCACAAACTAGCAATCAGCCCCAGCATTTT.

The chain links TRBV4-2 to TRBJ2-3, with D tentatively TRBD1 (5 bases). CDR3 size: 14 residues. Looked up from germline, CDR1 is LGHNA and CDR2 is YNFKEQ. Trimming removed 3 bases from V and 2 bases from J, with 9 bases in between. CDR3 residues: CASSQDTYTDTQYF. The CDR3 DNA is TGTGCCAGCAGCCAGGACACATACACAGATACGCAGTATTTT.

The chain employs TRBV4-2 and TRBJ2-5, with 9 nucleotides matching TRBD2. The CDR3 spans 18 residues. The V gene's germline CDR1 is LGHNA and CDR2 YNFKEQ. V was clipped by 0 bases and J by 5 bases; unmatched bases: 13. The CDR3 DNA is TGTGCCAGCAGCCAAGATTATGCTAGCGGGAACCTCCGGGAGACCCAGTACTTC. This encodes CASSQDYASGNLRETQYF.

This clonotype has at least ten counts. This chain connects TRBV10-3 to TRBJ2-1; D might be TRBD1 (6 bases). The germline V and J ends were trimmed by 10 bases and 7 bases, with 11 bases remaining between them. This CDR3 is 11 amino acids long. CDR1 is ENHRY, CDR2 SYGVKD, per germline. The CDR3 sequence is CATTTGNEQFF. CDR3 sequence (DNA): TGTGCCACCACTACAGGGAATGAGCAGTTCTTC.

This sequence joins TRBV30 and TRBJ1-2, with 7 bases lining up with TRBD1. The germline CDR1 and CDR2 sequences are GTSNPN and SVGIG (reference sequence). The CDR3 sequence is 15 residues long. V lost 3 bases, J lost 3 bases, and 10 bases stayed unmatched. CDR3 region: CAWSRSTGIDYGYTF. Here the CDR3 DNA reads TGTGCCTGGAGCCGATCGACAGGGATCGACTATGGCTACACCTTC.

This chain uses TRBV2 with TRBJ2-1; unclear D gene. CDR1 and CDR2 (germline): SNHLY, FYNNEI. The CDR3 consists of 12 residues. V was pared by 4 bases and J by 9 bases, with 10 bases between. For the CDR3, the DNA is TGTGCCAGCAGTGGTTCTCGTACTGAGCAGTTCTTC. Its translation: CASSGSRTEQFF. The whole variable domain, remainder taken from reference TRBV2 and TRBJ2-1, is EPEVTQTPSHQVTQMGQEVILRCVPISNHLYFYWYRQILGQKVEFLVSFYNNEISEKSEIFDDQFSVERPDGSNFTLKIRSTKLEDSAMYFCASSGSRTEQFFGPGTRLTVL.

The sample holds a few counts of this clonotype. J is TRBJ2-7 and V is TRBV25-1, with 7 bases fitting TRBD2. Germline values: CDR1 MGHDK, CDR2 SYGVNS. This CDR3 is 15 amino acids long. V was clipped by 4 bases and J by 0 bases; unmatched bases: 6. The CDR3 nucleotides read TGTGCCAGCAGTGCCCCAGGCGGGAGCTCCTACGAGCAGTACTTC. As protein: CASSAPGGSSYEQYF.

V gene TRBV5-1 combines with J gene TRBJ2-1; D perhaps matches TRBD2 (7 bases). From germline, CDR1 is SGHRS and CDR2 YFSETQ. V shed 7 bases and J shed 8 bases, with 22 bases lying between them. This CDR3 is 15 amino acids long. The CDR3 sequence is CASSPLGGAGYEQFF. The CDR3 DNA sequence: TGCGCCAGCTCGCCCCTTGGGGGGGCAGGTTATGAGCAGTTCTTC. Looking up the rest from reference TRBV5-1 and TRBJ2-1 gives the full variable domain: KAGVTQTPRYLIKTRGQQVTLSCSPISGHRSVSWYQQTPGQGLQFLFEYFSETQRNKGNFPGRFSGRQFSNSRSEMNVSTLELGDSALYLCASSPLGGAGYEQFFGPGTRLTVL.

This clonotype has more than one count but fewer than ten. The J gene is TRBJ2-2, the V gene TRBV7-2, with D hard to call. With 2 bases removed from V and 5 bases from J, the gap between germline ends came to 15 bases. CDR1 and CDR2 from the germline V gene are SGHTA and FQGNSA. The CDR3 has 16 residues. The CDR3 reads CASSLWSLAGTGELFF. CDR3 sequence (DNA): TGTGCCAGCAGCTTATGGTCACTCGCCGGAACCGGGGAGCTGTTTTTT.

The V call is TRBV4-1, the J call TRBJ2-4, with TRBD2 as a possible D gene (5 bases). CDR3 size: 14 residues. Germline lookup yields CDR1 MGHRA and CDR2 YSYEKL. V was shortened by 0 bases and J by 15 bases, with 18 bases between the two germline ends. In nucleotides, the CDR3 is TGCGCCAGCAGCCAAGAAATTGTGGCCGGGATAAGGTACTTC. Its translation is CASSQEIVAGIRYF.

In this sample, this clonotype turned up a few times. The chain's CDR3 is CASSLGVGSGSGETQYF. DNA for the CDR3: TGTGCCAGCTCCTTAGGGGTGGGATCAGGGTCCGGGGAGACCCAGTACTTC. This chain joins TRBV6-6 and TRBJ2-5, with a possible D match to TRBD1 (5 bases). Per the germline V gene, CDR1 is MNHNY and CDR2 is SVGAGI (reference sequence). The CDR3 runs 17 residues. The V end was cut by 8 bases, the J end by 5 bases, with 27 bases between.

This rearrangement joins TRBV27 to TRBJ2-3; possibly TRBD1 or TRBD2 for D (5 bases each). Germline assignment: CDR1 MNHEY and CDR2 SMNVEV (reference sequence). V was shortened by 4 bases and J by 8 bases, with 16 bases between the two germline ends. There are 14 residues in the CDR3. The CDR3 nucleotides read TGTGCCAGCAGTTCCACGGGACCAGCAAGTACGCAGTATTTT. This gives the protein CASSSTGPASTQYF.

The J gene is TRBJ1-1, the V gene TRBV12-3 or TRBV12-4; TRBD1 might be the D (5 bases). The CDR3 runs to 16 residues. Trimming pared 0 bases from V and 1 base from J, leaving 12 bases between. CDR3 protein: CASSLARAQGNTEAFF. CDR3 coding DNA: TGTGCCAGCAGTTTAGCTCGTGCCCAGGGGAACACTGAAGCTTTCTTT.

The CDR3 DNA follows: TGTGCCAGCAACAAACAGGGAGCGGCTGGGGCCAACGTCCTGACTTTC. Its protein is CASNKQGAAGANVLTF. This chain connects TRBV6-5 to TRBJ2-6; D perhaps matches TRBD1 (6 bases). Germline V lookup: CDR1 MNHEY, CDR2 SVGAGI. The CDR3 covers 16 residues. Trimming removed 7 bases from V and 2 bases from J, with 15 bases in between.

The rearrangement joins TRBV7-2 to TRBJ2-4, with 9 bases aligning to TRBD2. The CDR3 length is 18 residues. Germline CDR1 SGHTA, CDR2 FQGNSA. Trimming cost V 1 base and J 13 bases; bases outside gene matches: 20. The CDR3 protein is CASSLGGLARSSYNEQYF. In DNA, the CDR3 is TGTGCCAGCAGCTTAGGGGGACTAGCCCGAAGCTCCTACAATGAGCAGTACTTC.

The CDR3 bases are TGCAGTGCTAGGGACGCCCCGAACAAGGGCGAGCAGTACTTC. It codes for CSARDAPNKGEQYF. The chain uses TRBV20-1 and TRBJ2-7, with D uncertain. This CDR3 has 14 residues. Trimming removed 3 bases from V and 6 bases from J, with 18 bases in between. In germline, CDR1 is DFQATT, CDR2 SNEGSKA (reference sequence).

The rearrangement links TRBV9 to TRBJ2-7, with 12 bases matching TRBD2. The germline V gene encodes CDR1 SGDLS and CDR2 YYNGEE. V gave up 3 bases and J gave up 5 bases; unmatched junction bases: 9. CDR3 length equals 16 residues. For the CDR3, the DNA is TGTGCCAGCAGCGGAGTGACTAGCGGGAGACGGAACGAGCAGTACTTC. Amino acid sequence: CASSGVTSGRRNEQYF.

The V call is TRBV11-2, the J call TRBJ1-2; D remains ambiguous. V dropped 5 bases and J dropped 2 bases, with 24 bases sitting between them. Germline CDR1 reads SGHAT; CDR2 reads FQNNGV. CDR3 length: 18 residues. CDR3 sequence (DNA): TGTGCCAGCAGCCCTGGATTTATTGGCTTTTTGGGGAACTATGGCTACACCTTC. Translating gives CASSPGFIGFLGNYGYTF.

CDR3 loop: CASSPGARAYNLAKNIQYF. The CDR3 DNA follows: TGTGCCAGCAGCCCCGGTGCGCGGGCCTATAATTTAGCCAAAAACATTCAGTACTTC. This chain uses TRBV9 with TRBJ2-4, with D maybe TRBD2 (5 bases). Germline CDR1 reads SGDLS; CDR2 reads YYNGEE. There are 19 residues in the CDR3. V was shortened by 4 bases and J by 0 bases, with 23 bases between the two germline ends. Looking up the rest from reference TRBV9 and TRBJ2-4 gives the full variable domain: DSGVTQTPKHLITATGQRVTLRCSPRSGDLSVYWYQQSLDQGLQFLIQYYNGEERAKGNILERFSAQQFPDLHSELNLSSLELGDSALYFCASSPGARAYNLAKNIQYFGAGTRLSVL.

This clonotype was observed a few times. The V and J genes are TRBV5-1 and TRBJ2-7; no definite D call. Trimming took 4 bases from V and 0 from J, leaving 11 bases between them. Germline CDR1 is SGHRS and CDR2 is YFSETQ. The CDR3 extends over 14 amino acids. The CDR3 region has the DNA TGCGCCAGCAGCCGCGACGGTTACTCCTACGAGCAGTACTTC. Amino acids: CASSRDGYSYEQYF. Complete variable domain (other parts from reference TRBV5-1 and TRBJ2-7): KAGVTQTPRYLIKTRGQQVTLSCSPISGHRSVSWYQQTPGQGLQFLFEYFSETQRNKGNFPGRFSGRQFSNSRSEMNVSTLELGDSALYLCASSRDGYSYEQYFGPGTRLTVT.

This chain links TRBV5-5 with TRBJ2-7; D gene uncertain. Germline V gene sequence: CDR1 SGHKS, CDR2 YYEKEE (reference sequence). The length of the CDR3 is 13 residues. Trimming removed 4 bases from V and 2 bases from J, with 10 bases in between. The CDR3 reads CASSTKTPYEQYF. For the CDR3, the DNA is TGTGCCAGCAGCACCAAGACCCCCTACGAGCAGTACTTC.

The chain links TRBV3-1 to TRBJ2-5; TRBD2 matches at 8 bases. The CDR3 contains 14 residues. Losses at the gene ends were 5 bases for V and 5 bases for J; bases not matched to a gene: 7. The germline V gene has CDR1 LGHDT and CDR2 YNNKEL (reference sequence). CDR3 amino acids: CASSKSGGGETQYF. The CDR3 region has the DNA TGTGCCAGCAGCAAAAGCGGGGGTGGGGAGACCCAGTACTTC.

This clonotype appeared a few times. The rearrangement links TRBV5-1 to TRBJ2-5; D gene unclear. This CDR3 is built from 14 residues. Germline lookup yields CDR1 SGHRS and CDR2 YFSETQ. The V gene lost 3 bases and the J gene lost 11 bases, with 20 bases spanning the gap. The DNA of the CDR3 is TGCGCCAGCAGCTCGGCTGGCTCCTACAATGAGCAGTACTTC. It translates to CASSSAGSYNEQYF.

Regarding this clonotype: The CDR3 does not end in the conserved phenylalanine or tryptophan, so this is likely a read error. The chain couples TRBV29-1 to TRBJ1-1, with D unclear. Trimming pared 6 bases from V and 3 bases from J, leaving 11 bases between. This CDR3 region has 12 residues. CDR1 and CDR2 (germline): SQVTM, ANQGSEA. DNA for the CDR3: TGCAGCGTCCAACCTTCGGACACTGAAGCTTTCTTA. Translated, it gives CSVQPSDTEAFL.